The TCR beta chain described here comes from a study of T cells expressing NK-cell markers (dated by TCRdb to the early 2020s). General notes on the study: In sorted CD3+CD56+NKG2C+, CD3+CD56+NKG2C- and CD3+CD56-NKG2C+ T-cell subsets from 8 or 9 donors, TCR beta-chain repertoires were profiled. Of the eight sequenced donors, seven were found to be HCMV-seropositive and one was found to be HCMV-seronegative. Randomly selected healthy volunteers, three men and five women, were used as the eight sequenced donors. Illumina HiSeq 2000/2500, MiSeq or NextSeq was used to sequence libraries as 2 x 150 bp reads. The investigation overall reported the following: Whether the expanded NKG2C-expressing T cell clones were specific for HCMV antigens was left unclear. Those dominant clonotypes were again the most abundant among CD3+CD56-NKG2C+ cells in a few donors, at about 28.3-60.1%. In several donors, the dominant CD3+CD56+NKG2C+ clonotypes were found to rank among the top 10 CD8+ clonotypes and to make up roughly 1.0-7.0% of CD8+ T cells.

Note on this clonotype: Its recognized antigen is unknown.

CDR1 and CDR2 are read off the germline V gene as SNHLY and FYNNEI. From its cysteine to its phenylalanine, the CDR3 spans 11 amino acids. No DNA appears here. HCMV-specific IgG was detected in serum with a commercial ELISA kit to determine HCMV serostatus. Peripheral blood mononuclear cells were isolated from blood by Ficoll density gradient centrifugation. For sequencing, an Illumina HiSeq 2000 was employed. TCR beta cDNA libraries were made by 5'RACE template switching that added a universal primer site and unique molecular identifiers. cDNA synthesis was primed from the TCR beta constant segment, followed by two successive PCR amplification steps. As for the original processing: MIGEC was used to demultiplex reads and group the reads by UMI, and MiTCR was used to assemble and quantify clonotypes. To remove erroneous sequences, TCR cDNA sequences were retained only when supported by two or more reads. The tcR package was used for downstream repertoire analysis, with clonotypes matched between fractions based on CDR3 nucleotide sequence plus V segment. Antigen specificity was annotated against VDJdb with VDJmatch, allowing one amino acid substitution in CDR3. TCRdb reprocessed the reads; each CDR3 protein sequence makes one entry, and DNA is unavailable. The V and J calls follow TCRdb's processing rather than the paper's. The table for this sample lists approximately 170,000 distinct CDR3 sequences. Of the sample, roughly a fifth is held by the ten largest clones.

The chain was built from TRBV2 and TRBJ2-7; TCRdb's assignment of TRBD1 cannot be checked, as there is no DNA. The sample was blood T cells: a sorted CD56 or NKG2C T cell subset, CD4+ or CD8+ T cells, or bulk PBMC T cells (not recorded which). The clonotype comes from a man aged 18-75 years in good health. The CDR3 in this case is CATGYGTEQYF.